This is a list of T cell receptor beta chains from one sample in a study of CD8+ T cells in alopecia areata. Data came from immunoSEQ multiplex PCR; TCRdb stores just in-frame clones and leaves some out. The repertoire has about 74,000 clones, approximately 28% of them found once; the top ten carry more than 12%. The sequenced sample was CD8+ T cells sorted from blood, obtained at week 4, from a patient treated with tofacitinib. Source of these receptors: a human donor with alopecia areata. Each CDR3 is given with its conserved first and last residue. The D gene is left open where the match is weak. Part of the rows lack a size; the others show once, few, many or a class for expanded clones.

- | TRBJ2-7 | 13 | - | TRBV29-1 | TGCAGCGTTGAAAAGGGCCCCAGCTACGAGCAGTACTTC | CSVEKGPSYEQYF
- | TRBJ1-1 | 13 | - | TRBV15 | TGTGCCACCAGCATTTGGGGGAACACTGAAGCTTTCTTT | CATSIWGNTEAFF
- | TRBJ2-2 | 12 | - | TRBV29-1 | TGCAGCGCTACAAATTCGAAGGGGGAGCTGTTTTTT | CSATNSKGELFF
few | TRBJ1-2 | 17 | - | TRBV7-9 | TGTGCCAGCAGCTTAGTGGATACGGGGGTACCTAACTATGGCTACACCTTC | CASSLVDTGVPNYGYTF
- | TRBJ2-5 | 15 | - | TRBV11-2 | TGTGCCAGCAGCTTAGAAGCTAGTAGGGAAGAGACCCAGTACTTC | CASSLEASREETQYF
few | TRBJ2-1 | 17 | TRBD2 | TRBV4-1 | TGCGCCAGCAGCCATCGAAACGGACTAGCGGGGAACAATGAGCAGTTCTTC | CASSHRNGLAGNNEQFF
few | TRBJ1-1 | 15 | - | TRBV9 | TGTGCCAGCAGCCCTCCGGGACGGATGAACACTGAAGCTTTCTTT | CASSPPGRMNTEAFF
few | TRBJ2-3 | 15 | TRBD2 | TRBV10-3 | TGTGCCACCTTAGCGGGAGGCATCCGAACAGATACGCAGTATTTT | CATLAGGIRTDTQYF
- | TRBJ1-5 | 14 | - | TRBV5-6 | TGTGCCAGCAGCTGGGGATGGGGCAATCAGCCCCAGCATTTT | CASSWGWGNQPQHF
- | TRBJ2-5 | 13 | TRBD1 | TRBV28 | TGTGCCAGCAGTTCGCGACAGGGGGAGACCCAGTACTTC | CASSSRQGETQYF
few | TRBJ2-3 | 14 | - | TRBV19 | TGTGCCAGTAGTATCAAGCGAGCCACAGATACGCAGTATTTT | CASSIKRATDTQYF
- | TRBJ2-7 | 14 | TRBD2 | TRBV2 | TGTGCCAGCGAAGGAGCGGGAGGTTCTGCAGAGCAGTACTTC | CASEGAGGSAEQYF
- | TRBJ2-3 | 17 | TRBD2 | TRBV7-8 | TGTGCCAGCAGCTCCTTGGGGCGGGAGGGCCGTGCAGATACGCAGTATTTT | CASSSLGREGRADTQYF
- | TRBJ2-3 | 12 | - | TRBV30 | TGTGCCGGTCGGGAGTGGGGAGATACGCAGTATTTT | CAGREWGDTQYF
- | TRBJ1-2 | 13 | TRBD1 | TRBV25-1 | TGTGCCAGCATGACCGGGACAGGAATTGGCTACACCTTC | CASMTGTGIGYTF
many | TRBJ1-2 | 15 | - | TRBV2 | TGTGCCAGCAGTGCAGGGCAGGGGATAGTCTATGGCTACACCTTC | CASSAGQGIVYGYTF
- | TRBJ2-7 | 13 | TRBD1 | TRBV13 | TGTGCCAGCAGCTTCGGGACAGGGTACGAGCAGTACTTC | CASSFGTGYEQYF
- | TRBJ2-5 | 14 | TRBD1 | TRBV29-1 | TGCAGCGTTGATAGGGACAGGGGAGGAGAGACCCAGTACTTC | CSVDRDRGGETQYF
few | TRBJ1-2 | 13 | TRBD1 | TRBV29-1 | TGCAGCGTTCCTGGGACAGGGAACCATGGCTACACCTTC | CSVPGTGNHGYTF
- | TRBJ2-1 | 17 | TRBD1 | TRBV4-1 | TGCGCCAGCAGCCAGACGGGGACGACAGGGTGGGACAATGAGCAGTTCTTC | CASSQTGTTGWDNEQFF
- | TRBJ2-3 | 18 | - | TRBV6-1 | TGTGCCAGCAGTGTCTCCGGGACAACGGACCGAAGCACAGATACGCAGTATTTT | CASSVSGTTDRSTDTQYF
few | TRBJ2-1 | 14 | - | TRBV11-2 | TGTGCCAGCAGCCCGGGGACTGCTTACAATGAGCAGTTCTTC | CASSPGTAYNEQFF
- | TRBJ2-2 | 14 | TRBD1 | TRBV29-1 | TGCAGCGCGGCAGGGACAGGGGGAAGCGGGGAGCTGTTTTTT | CSAAGTGGSGELFF
- | TRBJ2-1 | 17 | TRBD1 | TRBV4-1 | TGCGCCAGCAGCCAATACGGGACAGGGGATTTATACAATGAGCAGTTCTTC | CASSQYGTGDLYNEQFF
- | TRBJ1-1 | 12 | - | TRBV19 | TGTGCCAGTACCCCTGGGGGGATGGAAGCTTTCTTT | CASTPGGMEAFF
- | TRBJ2-1 | 16 | - | TRBV29-1 | TGCAGCGTTGAAGGTTTGGCAACCAAGGCCTACAATGAGCAGTTCTTC | CSVEGLATKAYNEQFF
- | TRBJ2-5 | 15 | TRBD2 | TRBV4-1 | TGCGCCAGCAGCCAATCATCCGGGGGGGTTGAGACCCAGTACTTC | CASSQSSGGVETQYF
- | TRBJ1-1 | 14 | TRBD1 | TRBV30 | TGTGCCTGGAGTTGGACAGGGGGCCTCACTGAAGCTTTCTTT | CAWSWTGGLTEAFF
- | TRBJ2-5 | 13 | - | TRBV5-6 | TGTGCCAGCAGCTCCGACAGAATGGAGACCCAGTACTTC | CASSSDRMETQYF
- | TRBJ2-5 | 9 | - | TRBV27 | TGTGCCAGGGGGTCCTCCCAGTACTTC | CARGSSQYF
- | TRBJ2-6 | 14 | - | TRBV29-1 | TGCAGCGTTGACCAGGAGTCTGGGGCCAACGTCCTGACTTTC | CSVDQESGANVLTF
few | TRBJ2-5 | 14 | - | TRBV4-3 | TGCGCCAGCAGCCATCGGGACTCCCCAGGGACCCAGTACTTC | CASSHRDSPGTQYF
few | TRBJ2-2 | 13 | - | TRBV7-9 | TGTGCCAGCAGCTTGGGTCGGAACGGGGAGCTGTTTTTT | CASSLGRNGELFF
- | TRBJ1-1 | 14 | - | TRBV9 | TGTGCCAGCAGCGTGTCCAGAGGAGGCACTGAAGCTTTCTTT | CASSVSRGGTEAFF
- | TRBJ1-4 | 12 | TRBD1 | TRBV29-1 | TGCAGCGTTAGGGACAGGGTTGAAAAACTGTTTTTT | CSVRDRVEKLFF
few | TRBJ2-5 | 13 | - | TRBV30 | TGTGCCTGGAGTGACGGGAGCTTAGAGACCCAGTACTTC | CAWSDGSLETQYF
few | TRBJ2-7 | 15 | - | TRBV27 | TGTGCCAGCAGTGAGGAAGGGACCGCCCATTACGAGCAGTACTTC | CASSEEGTAHYEQYF
few | TRBJ2-2 | 15 | - | TRBV29-1 | TGCAGCGTGATACCGGGACAACCGAACACCGGGGAGCTGTTTTTT | CSVIPGQPNTGELFF